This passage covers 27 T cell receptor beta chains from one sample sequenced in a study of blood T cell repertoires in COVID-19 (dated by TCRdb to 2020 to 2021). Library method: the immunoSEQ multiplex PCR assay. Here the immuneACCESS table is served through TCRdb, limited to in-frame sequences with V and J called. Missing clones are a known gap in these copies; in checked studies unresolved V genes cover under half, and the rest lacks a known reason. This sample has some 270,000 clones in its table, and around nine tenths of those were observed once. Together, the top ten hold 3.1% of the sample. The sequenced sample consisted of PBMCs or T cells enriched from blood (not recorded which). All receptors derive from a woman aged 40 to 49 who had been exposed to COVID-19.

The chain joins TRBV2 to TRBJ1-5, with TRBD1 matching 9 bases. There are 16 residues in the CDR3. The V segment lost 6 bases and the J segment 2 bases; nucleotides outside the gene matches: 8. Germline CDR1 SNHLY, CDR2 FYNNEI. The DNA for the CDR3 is TGTGCCAGCAGCCTACTGGGACAGGGTGGCAATCAGCCCCAGCATTTT. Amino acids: CASSLLGQGGNQPQHF.

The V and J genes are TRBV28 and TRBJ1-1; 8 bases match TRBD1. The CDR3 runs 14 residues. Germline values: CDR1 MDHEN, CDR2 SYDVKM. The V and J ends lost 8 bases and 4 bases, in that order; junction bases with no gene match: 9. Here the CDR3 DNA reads TGTGCCAGCGCCTCAGGGGGCCGGGGCACTGAAGCTTTCTTT. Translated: CASASGGRGTEAFF.

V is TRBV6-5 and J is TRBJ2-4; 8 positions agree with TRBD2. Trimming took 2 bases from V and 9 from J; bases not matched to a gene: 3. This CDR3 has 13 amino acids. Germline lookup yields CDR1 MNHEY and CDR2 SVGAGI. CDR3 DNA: TGTGCCAGCAGTTACGGCGGGGGGCCCATTCAGTACTTC. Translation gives CASSYGGGPIQYF.

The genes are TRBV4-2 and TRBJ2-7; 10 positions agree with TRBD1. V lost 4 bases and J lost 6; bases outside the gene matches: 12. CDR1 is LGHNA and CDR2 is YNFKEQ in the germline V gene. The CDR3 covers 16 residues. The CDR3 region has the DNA TGTGCCAGCAGCCGTTCTTGGAGGGACAGGGGCCCCGAGCAGTACTTC. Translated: CASSRSWRDRGPEQYF.

As DNA, the CDR3 is TGTGCCAGCAGTGACGGGGTAGCGGGAACCTACAATGAGCAGTTCTTC. It specifies CASSDGVAGTYNEQFF. The chain is built from TRBV6-4 and TRBJ2-1, with 8 bases aligning to TRBD2. This CDR3 has 16 residues. From germline, CDR1 is MRHNA and CDR2 SNTAGT. Losses at the gene ends were 2 bases for V and 2 bases for J; bases not matched to a gene: 5.

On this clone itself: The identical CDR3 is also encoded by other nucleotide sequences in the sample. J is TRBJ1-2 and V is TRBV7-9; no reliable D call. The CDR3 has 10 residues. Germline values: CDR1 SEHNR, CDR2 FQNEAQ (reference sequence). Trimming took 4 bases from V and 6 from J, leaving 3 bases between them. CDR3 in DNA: TGTGCCAGCAGCTCCGATGGCTACACCTTC. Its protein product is CASSSDGYTF. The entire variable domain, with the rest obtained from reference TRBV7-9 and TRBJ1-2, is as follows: DTGVSQNPRHKITKRGQNVTFRCDPISEHNRLYWYRQTLGQGPEFLTYFQNEAQLEKSRLLSDRFSAERPKGSFSTLEIQRTEQGDSAMYLCASSSDGYTFGSGTRLTVV.

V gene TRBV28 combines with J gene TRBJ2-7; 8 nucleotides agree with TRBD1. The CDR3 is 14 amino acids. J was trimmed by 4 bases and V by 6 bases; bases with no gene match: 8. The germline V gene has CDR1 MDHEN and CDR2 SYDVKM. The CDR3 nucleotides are TGTGCCAGCAGCCCTTCGGACAGGGAATACGAGCAGTACTTC. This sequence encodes CASSPSDREYEQYF.

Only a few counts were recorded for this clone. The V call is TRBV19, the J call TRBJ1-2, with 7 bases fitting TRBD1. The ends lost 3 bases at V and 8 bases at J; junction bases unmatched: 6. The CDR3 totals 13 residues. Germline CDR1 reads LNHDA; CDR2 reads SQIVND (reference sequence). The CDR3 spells CASSIDRVGGYTF. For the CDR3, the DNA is TGTGCCAGTAGTATCGACAGGGTGGGAGGCTACACCTTC.

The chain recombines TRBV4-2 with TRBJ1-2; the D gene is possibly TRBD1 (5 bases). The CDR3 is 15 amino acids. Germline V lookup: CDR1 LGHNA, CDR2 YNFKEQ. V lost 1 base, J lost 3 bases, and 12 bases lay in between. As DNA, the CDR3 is TGTGCCAGCAGCCAAGTACAGGCAAACTACTATGGCTACACCTTC. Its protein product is CASSQVQANYYGYTF.

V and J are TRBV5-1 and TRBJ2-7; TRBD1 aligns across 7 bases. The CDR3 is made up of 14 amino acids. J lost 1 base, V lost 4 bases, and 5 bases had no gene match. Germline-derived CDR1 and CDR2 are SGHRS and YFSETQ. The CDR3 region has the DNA TGCGCCAGCAGCCGTGGGACAGCTTCCTACGAGCAGTACTTC. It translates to CASSRGTASYEQYF.

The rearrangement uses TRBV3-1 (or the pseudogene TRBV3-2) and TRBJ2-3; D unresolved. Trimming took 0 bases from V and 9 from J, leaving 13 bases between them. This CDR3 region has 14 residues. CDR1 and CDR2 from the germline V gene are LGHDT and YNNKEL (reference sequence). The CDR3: CASSQEYPLRTQYF. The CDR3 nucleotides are TGTGCCAGCAGCCAAGAATACCCGCTGAGAACGCAGTATTTT.

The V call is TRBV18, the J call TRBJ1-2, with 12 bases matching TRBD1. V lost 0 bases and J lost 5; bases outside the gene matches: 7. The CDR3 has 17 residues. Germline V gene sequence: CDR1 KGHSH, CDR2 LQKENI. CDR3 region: CASSPPGQGAEGYGYTF. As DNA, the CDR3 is TGTGCCAGCTCACCACCGGGACAGGGGGCTGAAGGATATGGCTACACCTTC. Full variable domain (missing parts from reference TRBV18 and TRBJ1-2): NAGVMQNPRHLVRRRGQEARLRCSPMKGHSHVYWYRQLPEEGLKFMVYLQKENIIDESGMPKERFSAEFPKEGPSILRIQQVVRGDSAAYFCASSPPGQGAEGYGYTFGSGTRLTVV.

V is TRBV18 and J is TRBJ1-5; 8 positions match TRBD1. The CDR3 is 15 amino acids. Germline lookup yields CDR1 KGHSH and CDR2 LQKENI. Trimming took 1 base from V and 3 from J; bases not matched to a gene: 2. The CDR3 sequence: CASSPLQGANQPQHF. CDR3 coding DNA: TGTGCCAGCTCACCACTTCAGGGGGCCAATCAGCCCCAGCATTTT. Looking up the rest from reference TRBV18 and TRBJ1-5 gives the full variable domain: NAGVMQNPRHLVRRRGQEARLRCSPMKGHSHVYWYRQLPEEGLKFMVYLQKENIIDESGMPKERFSAEFPKEGPSILRIQQVVRGDSAAYFCASSPLQGANQPQHFGDGTRLSIL.

The CDR3 protein is CASSPPHSGANVLTF. DNA of the CDR3: TGTGCCAGCTCACCACCACACTCTGGGGCCAACGTCCTGACTTTC. The chain employs TRBV18 and TRBJ2-6; D ambiguous. V lost 0 bases and J lost 0, with 3 bases in between. CDR1 and CDR2 (germline): KGHSH, LQKENI. This CDR3 has 15 residues.

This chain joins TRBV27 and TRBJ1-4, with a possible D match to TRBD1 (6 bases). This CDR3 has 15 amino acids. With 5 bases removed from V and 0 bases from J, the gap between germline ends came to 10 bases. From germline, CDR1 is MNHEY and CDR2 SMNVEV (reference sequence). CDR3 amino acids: CASSRTEATNEKLFF. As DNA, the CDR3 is TGTGCCAGCAGTCGGACAGAGGCAACTAATGAAAAACTGTTTTTT.

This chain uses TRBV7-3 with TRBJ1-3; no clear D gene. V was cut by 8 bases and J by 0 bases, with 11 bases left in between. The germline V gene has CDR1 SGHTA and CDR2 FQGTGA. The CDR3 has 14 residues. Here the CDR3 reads CASAWAHSGNTIYF. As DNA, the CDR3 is TGTGCCAGCGCTTGGGCACACTCTGGAAACACCATATATTTT. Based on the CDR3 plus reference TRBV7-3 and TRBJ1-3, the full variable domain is GAGVSQTPSNKVTEKGKYVELRCDPISGHTALYWYRQSLGQGPEFLIYFQGTGAADDSGLPNDRFFAVRPEGSVSTLKIQRTERGDSAVYLCASAWAHSGNTIYFGEGSWLTVV.

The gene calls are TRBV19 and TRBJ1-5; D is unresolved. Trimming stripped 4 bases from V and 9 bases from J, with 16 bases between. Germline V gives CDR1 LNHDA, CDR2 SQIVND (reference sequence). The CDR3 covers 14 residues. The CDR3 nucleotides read TGTGCCAGTAGTACGGACGGGGAAATTGGGCCCCAGCATTTT. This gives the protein CASSTDGEIGPQHF.

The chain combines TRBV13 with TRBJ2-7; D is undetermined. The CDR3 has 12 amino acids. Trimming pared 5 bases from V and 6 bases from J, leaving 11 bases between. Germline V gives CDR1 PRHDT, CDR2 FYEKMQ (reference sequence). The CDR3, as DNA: TGTGCCAGCAGCACCCCCGGCGGCGAGCAGTACGTC. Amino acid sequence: CASSTPGGEQYV.

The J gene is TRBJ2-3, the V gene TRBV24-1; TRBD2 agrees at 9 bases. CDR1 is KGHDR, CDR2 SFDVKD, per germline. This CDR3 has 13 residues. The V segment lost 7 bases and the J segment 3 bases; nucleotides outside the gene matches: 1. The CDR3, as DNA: TGTGCCACCAGCAGCGGGGGGACAGATACGCAGTATTTT. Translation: CATSSGGTDTQYF.

Written as DNA, the CDR3 is TGTGCCAGCAGTTTCGGGGGGAATGAGCAGTTCTTC. Protein: CASSFGGNEQFF. The chain uses TRBV6-2 or TRBV6-3 and TRBJ2-1; 7 bases are shared with TRBD2. Trimming at V came to 4 bases and at J to 7 bases, leaving 1 base not matched to a gene. The germline gives CDR1 MNHEY, CDR2 SVGEGT. The CDR3 is 12 amino acids.

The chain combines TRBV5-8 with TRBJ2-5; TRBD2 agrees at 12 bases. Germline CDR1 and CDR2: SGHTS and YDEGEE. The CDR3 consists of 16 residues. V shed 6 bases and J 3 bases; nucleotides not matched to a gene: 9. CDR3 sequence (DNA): TGTGCCAGCACCACTGGACTAGCGGGGACCAAAGAGACCCAGTACTTC. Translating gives CASTTGLAGTKETQYF.

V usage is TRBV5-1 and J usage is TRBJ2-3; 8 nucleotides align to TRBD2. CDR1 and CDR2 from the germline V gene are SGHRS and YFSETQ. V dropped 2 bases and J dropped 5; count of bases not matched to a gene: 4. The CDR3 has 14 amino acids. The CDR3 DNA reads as TGCGCCAGCAGCTTTACGGGGGGGCGAGATACGCAGTATTTT. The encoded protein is CASSFTGGRDTQYF. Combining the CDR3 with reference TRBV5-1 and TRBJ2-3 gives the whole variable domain KAGVTQTPRYLIKTRGQQVTLSCSPISGHRSVSWYQQTPGQGLQFLFEYFSETQRNKGNFPGRFSGRQFSNSRSEMNVSTLELGDSALYLCASSFTGGRDTQYFGPGTRLTVL.

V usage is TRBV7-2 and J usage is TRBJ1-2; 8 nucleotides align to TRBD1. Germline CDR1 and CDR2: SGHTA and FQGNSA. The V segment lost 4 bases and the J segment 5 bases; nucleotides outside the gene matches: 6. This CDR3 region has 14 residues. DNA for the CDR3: TGTGCCAGCAGCTCTGGACAGGGAAGGTATGGCTACACCTTC. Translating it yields CASSSGQGRYGYTF.

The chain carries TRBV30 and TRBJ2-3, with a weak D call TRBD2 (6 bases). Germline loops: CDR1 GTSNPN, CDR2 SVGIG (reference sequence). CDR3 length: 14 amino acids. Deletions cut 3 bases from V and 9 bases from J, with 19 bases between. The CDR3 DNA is TGTGCCTGGAGGCCGGCAGGAGGGTTCGAAACGCAGTATTTT. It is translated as CAWRPAGGFETQYF.

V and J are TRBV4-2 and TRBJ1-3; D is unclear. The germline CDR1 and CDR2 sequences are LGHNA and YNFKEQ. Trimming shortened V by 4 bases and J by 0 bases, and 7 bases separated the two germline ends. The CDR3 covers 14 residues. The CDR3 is CASSPLISGNTIYF. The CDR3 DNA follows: TGTGCCAGCAGCCCTCTAATCTCTGGAAACACCATATATTTT.

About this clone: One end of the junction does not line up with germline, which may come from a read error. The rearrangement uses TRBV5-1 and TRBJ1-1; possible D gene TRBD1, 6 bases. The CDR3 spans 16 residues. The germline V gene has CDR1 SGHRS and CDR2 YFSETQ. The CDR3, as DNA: TGTGCCAGCAGCTTGGGGCTCCCGGACAGGAACACTGAAGCTTTCTTT. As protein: CASSLGLPDRNTEAFF.

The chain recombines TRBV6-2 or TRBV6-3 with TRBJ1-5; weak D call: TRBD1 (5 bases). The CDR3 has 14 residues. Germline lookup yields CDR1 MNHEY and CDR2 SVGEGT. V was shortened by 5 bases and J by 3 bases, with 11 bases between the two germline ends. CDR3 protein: CASSLDRVNQPQHF. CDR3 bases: TGTGCCAGCAGTCTCGACAGAGTCAATCAGCCCCAGCATTTT.